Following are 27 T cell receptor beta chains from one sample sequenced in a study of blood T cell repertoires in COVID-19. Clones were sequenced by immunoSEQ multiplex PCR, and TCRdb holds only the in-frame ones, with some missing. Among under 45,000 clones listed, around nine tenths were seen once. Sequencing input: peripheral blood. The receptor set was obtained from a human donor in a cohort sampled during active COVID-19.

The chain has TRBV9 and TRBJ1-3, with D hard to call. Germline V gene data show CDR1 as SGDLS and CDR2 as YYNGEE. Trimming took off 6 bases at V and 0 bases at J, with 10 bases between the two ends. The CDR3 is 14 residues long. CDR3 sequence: CASTLGDSGNTIYF. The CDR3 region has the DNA TGTGCCAGCACTTTGGGCGACTCTGGAAACACCATATATTTT.

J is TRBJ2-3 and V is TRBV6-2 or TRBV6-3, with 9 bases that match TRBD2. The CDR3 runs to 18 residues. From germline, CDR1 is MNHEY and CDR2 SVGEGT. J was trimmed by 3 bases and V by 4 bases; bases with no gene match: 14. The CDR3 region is CASSSTGGGALRTDTQYF. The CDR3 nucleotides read TGTGCCAGCAGTTCCACGGGCGGGGGGGCCCTGAGAACAGATACGCAGTATTTT.

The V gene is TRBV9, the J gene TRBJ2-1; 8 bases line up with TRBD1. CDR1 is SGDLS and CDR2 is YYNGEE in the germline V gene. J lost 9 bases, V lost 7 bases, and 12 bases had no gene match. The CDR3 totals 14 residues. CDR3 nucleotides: TGTGCCAGCGGGGGACAGGACGCAGGCTCTGAGCAGTTCTTC. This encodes CASGGQDAGSEQFF.

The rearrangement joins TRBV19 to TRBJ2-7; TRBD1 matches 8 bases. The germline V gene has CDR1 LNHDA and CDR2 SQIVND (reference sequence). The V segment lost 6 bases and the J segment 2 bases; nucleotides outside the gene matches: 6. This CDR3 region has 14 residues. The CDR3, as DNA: TGTGCCAGTAGGCCGACAGGGGCCCCCTACGAGCAGTACTTC. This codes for CASRPTGAPYEQYF.

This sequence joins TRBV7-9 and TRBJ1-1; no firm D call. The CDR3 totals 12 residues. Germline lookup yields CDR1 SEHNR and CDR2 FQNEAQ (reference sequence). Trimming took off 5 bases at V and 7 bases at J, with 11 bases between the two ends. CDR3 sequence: CASSPPTNEAFF. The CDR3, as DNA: TGTGCCAGCAGCCCTCCAACAAATGAAGCTTTCTTT.

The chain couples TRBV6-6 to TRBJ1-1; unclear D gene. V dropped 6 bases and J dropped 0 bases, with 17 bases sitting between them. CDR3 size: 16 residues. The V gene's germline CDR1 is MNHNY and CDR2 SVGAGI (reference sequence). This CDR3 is CASRTLFSGVNTEAFF. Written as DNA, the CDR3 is TGTGCCAGCAGAACATTGTTTAGCGGGGTGAACACTGAAGCTTTCTTT.

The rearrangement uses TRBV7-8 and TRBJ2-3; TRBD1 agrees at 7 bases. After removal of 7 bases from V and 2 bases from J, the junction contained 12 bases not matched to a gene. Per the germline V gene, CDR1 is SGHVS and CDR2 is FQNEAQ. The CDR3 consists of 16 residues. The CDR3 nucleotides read TGTGCCAGCATACTTGTCCCGGGACAGAACACAGATACGCAGTATTTT. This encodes CASILVPGQNTDTQYF.

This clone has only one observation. CDR3 nucleotides: TGCGCCAGCAGCCAAGCGGGGGAACCTAATGAAAAACTGTTTTTT. Its translation: CASSQAGEPNEKLFF. The chain joins TRBV4-1 to TRBJ1-4, with a possible D match to TRBD1 (5 bases). Germline V gives CDR1 MGHRA, CDR2 YSYEKL. Trimming stripped 1 base from V and 3 bases from J, with 9 bases between. The CDR3 runs 15 residues.

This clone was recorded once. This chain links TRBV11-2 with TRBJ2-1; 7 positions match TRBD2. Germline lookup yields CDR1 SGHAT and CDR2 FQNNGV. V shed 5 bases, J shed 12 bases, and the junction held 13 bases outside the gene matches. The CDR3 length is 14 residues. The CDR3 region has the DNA TGTGCCAGCAGCCCCGGGACTACCACTCGAGGGCAGTTCTTC. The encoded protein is CASSPGTTTRGQFF.

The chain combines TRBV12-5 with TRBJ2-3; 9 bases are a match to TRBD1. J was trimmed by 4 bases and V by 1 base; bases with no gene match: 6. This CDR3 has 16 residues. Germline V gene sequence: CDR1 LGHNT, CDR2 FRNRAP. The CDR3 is CASGLARTGGPDTQYF. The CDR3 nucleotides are TGTGCTAGTGGTTTGGCCCGTACAGGGGGCCCAGATACGCAGTATTTT.

CDR3: CASSLRRGLMRTNEKLFF. DNA for the CDR3: TGTGCCAGCAGTTTAAGGAGGGGGCTGATGAGGACTAATGAAAAACTGTTTTTT. The genes are TRBV27 and TRBJ1-4; 7 nucleotides match TRBD1. The CDR3 totals 18 residues. V lost 2 bases and J lost 2; bases outside the gene matches: 11. The germline gives CDR1 MNHEY, CDR2 SMNVEV (reference sequence).

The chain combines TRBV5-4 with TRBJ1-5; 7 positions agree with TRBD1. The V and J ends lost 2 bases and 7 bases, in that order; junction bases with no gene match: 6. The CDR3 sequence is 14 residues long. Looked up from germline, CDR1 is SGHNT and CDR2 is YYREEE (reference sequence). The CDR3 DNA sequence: TGTGCCAGCAGCTTAGAGGGGGCGCGGCAGCCCCAGCATTTT. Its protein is CASSLEGARQPQHF.

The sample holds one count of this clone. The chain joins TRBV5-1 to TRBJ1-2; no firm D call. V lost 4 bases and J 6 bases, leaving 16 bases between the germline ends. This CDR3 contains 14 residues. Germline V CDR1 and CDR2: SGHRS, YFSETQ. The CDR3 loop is CASSAKGGVDGYTF. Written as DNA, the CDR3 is TGCGCCAGCAGCGCCAAGGGCGGGGTGGATGGCTACACCTTC. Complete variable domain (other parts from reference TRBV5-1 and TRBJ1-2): KAGVTQTPRYLIKTRGQQVTLSCSPISGHRSVSWYQQTPGQGLQFLFEYFSETQRNKGNFPGRFSGRQFSNSRSEMNVSTLELGDSALYLCASSAKGGVDGYTFGSGTRLTVV.

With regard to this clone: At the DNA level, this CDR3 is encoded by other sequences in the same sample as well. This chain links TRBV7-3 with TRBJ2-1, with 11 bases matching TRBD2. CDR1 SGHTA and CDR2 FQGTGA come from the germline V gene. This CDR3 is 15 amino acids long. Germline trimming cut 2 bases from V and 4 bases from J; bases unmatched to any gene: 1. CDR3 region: CASSLLAGGYNEQFF. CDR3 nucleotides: TGTGCCAGCAGCTTACTAGCGGGGGGTTACAATGAGCAGTTCTTC.

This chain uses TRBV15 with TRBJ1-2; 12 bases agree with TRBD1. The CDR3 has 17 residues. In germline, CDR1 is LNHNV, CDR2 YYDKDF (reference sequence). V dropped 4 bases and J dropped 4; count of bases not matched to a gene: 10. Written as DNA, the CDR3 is TGTGCCACCAGCAAAGGGACAGGGGGCACTTTTGGCTATGGCTACACCTTC. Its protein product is CATSKGTGGTFGYGYTF.

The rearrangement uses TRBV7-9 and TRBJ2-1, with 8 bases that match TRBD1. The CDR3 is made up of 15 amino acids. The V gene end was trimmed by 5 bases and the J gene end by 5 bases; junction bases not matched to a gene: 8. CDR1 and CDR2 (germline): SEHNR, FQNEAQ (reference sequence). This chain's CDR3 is CASSARTGKHNEQFF. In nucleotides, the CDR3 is TGTGCCAGCAGCGCGAGGACAGGGAAGCACAATGAGCAGTTCTTC.

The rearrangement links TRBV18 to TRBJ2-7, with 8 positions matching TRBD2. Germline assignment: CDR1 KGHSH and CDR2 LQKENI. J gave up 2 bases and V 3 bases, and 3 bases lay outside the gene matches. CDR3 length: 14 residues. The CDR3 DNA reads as TGTGCCAGCTCACCCCCGGGACTAGCCTACGAGCAGTACTTC. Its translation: CASSPPGLAYEQYF. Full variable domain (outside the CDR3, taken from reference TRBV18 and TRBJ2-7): NAGVMQNPRHLVRRRGQEARLRCSPMKGHSHVYWYRQLPEEGLKFMVYLQKENIIDESGMPKERFSAEFPKEGPSILRIQQVVRGDSAAYFCASSPPGLAYEQYFGPGTRLTVT.

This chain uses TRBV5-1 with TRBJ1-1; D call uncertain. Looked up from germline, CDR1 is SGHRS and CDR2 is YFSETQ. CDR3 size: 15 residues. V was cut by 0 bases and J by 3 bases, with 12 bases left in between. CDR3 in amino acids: CASSLVAEGDTEAFF. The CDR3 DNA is TGCGCCAGCAGCTTGGTGGCAGAGGGCGACACTGAAGCTTTCTTT.

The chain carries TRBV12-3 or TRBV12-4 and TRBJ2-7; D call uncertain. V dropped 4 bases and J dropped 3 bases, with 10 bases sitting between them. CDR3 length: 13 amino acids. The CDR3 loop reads CASSSPGYYEQYF. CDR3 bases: TGTGCCAGCAGTTCCCCAGGATACTACGAGCAGTACTTC.

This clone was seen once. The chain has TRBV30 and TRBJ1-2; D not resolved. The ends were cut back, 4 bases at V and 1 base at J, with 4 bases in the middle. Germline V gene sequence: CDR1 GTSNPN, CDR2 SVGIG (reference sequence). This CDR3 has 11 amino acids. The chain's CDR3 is CAWIYNYGYTF. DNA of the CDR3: TGTGCCTGGATTTATAACTATGGCTACACCTTC.

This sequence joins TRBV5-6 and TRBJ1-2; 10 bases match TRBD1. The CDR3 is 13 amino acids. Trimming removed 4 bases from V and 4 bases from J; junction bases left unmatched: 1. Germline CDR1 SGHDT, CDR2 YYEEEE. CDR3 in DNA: TGTGCCAGCAGCCGGGACAGGGGCTATGGCTACACCTTC. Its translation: CASSRDRGYGYTF.

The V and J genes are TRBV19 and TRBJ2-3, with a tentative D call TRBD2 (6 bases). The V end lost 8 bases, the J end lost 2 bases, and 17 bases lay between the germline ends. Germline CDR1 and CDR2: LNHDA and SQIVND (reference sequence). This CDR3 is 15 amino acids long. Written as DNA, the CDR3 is TGTGCCAGTGAAAGTGGGGGAGGCTACACAGATACGCAGTATTTT. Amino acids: CASESGGGYTDTQYF.

CDR3 in DNA: TGCGCCAGCAGCCAAGATAGGGAGACAGGGAGCTCTGGAAACACCATATATTTT. This encodes CASSQDRETGSSGNTIYF. The V gene is TRBV4-3, the J gene TRBJ1-3, with TRBD1 identical over 7 bases. V gave up 0 bases and J gave up 0 bases; unmatched junction bases: 8. Germline V lookup: CDR1 LGHNA, CDR2 YSLEER. There are 18 residues in the CDR3.

The CDR3 is CASSFPNSPLHF. CDR3 sequence (DNA): TGTGCCAGCAGCTTCCCCAATTCACCCCTCCACTTT. The rearrangement joins TRBV12-3 or TRBV12-4 to TRBJ1-6; D gene uncertain. With 6 bases removed from V and 7 bases from J, the gap between germline ends came to 7 bases. The CDR3 extends over 12 amino acids.

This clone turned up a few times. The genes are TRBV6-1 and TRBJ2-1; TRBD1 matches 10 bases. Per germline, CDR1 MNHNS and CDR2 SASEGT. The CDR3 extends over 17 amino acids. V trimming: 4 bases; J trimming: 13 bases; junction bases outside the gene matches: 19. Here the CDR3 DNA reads TGTGCCAGCAGTGCCAGACAGGGGGCACACAATGAGGCCCCTCAGTTCTTC. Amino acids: CASSARQGAHNEAPQFF.

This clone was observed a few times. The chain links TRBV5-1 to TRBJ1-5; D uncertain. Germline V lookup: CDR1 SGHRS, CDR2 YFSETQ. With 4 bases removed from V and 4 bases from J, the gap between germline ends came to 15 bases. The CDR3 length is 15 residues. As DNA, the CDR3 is TGCGCCAGCAGCATCCTGTCAGGCCCAAATCAGCCCCAGCATTTT. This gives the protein CASSILSGPNQPQHF.

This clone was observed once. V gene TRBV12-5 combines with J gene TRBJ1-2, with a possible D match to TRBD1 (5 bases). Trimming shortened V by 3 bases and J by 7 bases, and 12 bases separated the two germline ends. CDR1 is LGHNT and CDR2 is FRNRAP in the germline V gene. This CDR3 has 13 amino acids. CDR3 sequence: CASGFGGSGGYTF. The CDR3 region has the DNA TGTGCTAGTGGTTTCGGGGGGAGTGGTGGCTACACCTTC. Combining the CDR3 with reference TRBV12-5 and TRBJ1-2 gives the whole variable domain DARVTQTPRHKVTEMGQEVTMRCQPILGHNTVFWYRQTMMQGLELLAYFRNRAPLDDSGMPKDRFSAEMPDATLATLKIQPSEPRDSAVYFCASGFGGSGGYTFGSGTRLTVV.